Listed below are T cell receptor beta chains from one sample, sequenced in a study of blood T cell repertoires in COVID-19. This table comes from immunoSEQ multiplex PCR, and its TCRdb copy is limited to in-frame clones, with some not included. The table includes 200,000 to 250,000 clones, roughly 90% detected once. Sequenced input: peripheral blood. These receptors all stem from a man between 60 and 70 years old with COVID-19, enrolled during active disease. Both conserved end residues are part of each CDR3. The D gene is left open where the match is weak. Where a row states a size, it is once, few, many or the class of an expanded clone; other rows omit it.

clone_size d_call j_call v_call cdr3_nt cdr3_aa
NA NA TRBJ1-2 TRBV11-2 TGTGCCAGCAGCTTAGGCGCTTCTTATGGCTACACCTTC CASSLGASYGYTF
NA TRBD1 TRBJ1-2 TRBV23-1 TGCGCCAGCAGTCACCCCCCCCGGGACAGGAAAAGGGACTATGGCTACACCTTC CASSHPPRDRKRDYGYTF
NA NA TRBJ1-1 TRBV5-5 TGTGCCAGCAGCGGGGCTGATCATATTATGAACACTGAAGCTTTCTTT CASSGADHIMNTEAFF
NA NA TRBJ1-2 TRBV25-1 TGTGCCAGCAGTGAGCCAGGGGCAGTAGGCTACACCTTC CASSEPGAVGYTF
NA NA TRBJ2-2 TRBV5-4 TGTGCCAGCAGCTTCTGGCAGGGTGGCACCGGGGAGCTGTTTTTT CASSFWQGGTGELFF
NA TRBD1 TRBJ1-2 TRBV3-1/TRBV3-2 TGTGCCAGCAGCCAAGGACAGGGGGGATCCTATGGCTACACCTTC CASSQGQGGSYGYTF
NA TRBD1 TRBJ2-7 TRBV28 TGTGCCAGCAGTCTCGGACAGGGGGCCTACGAGCAGTACTTC CASSLGQGAYEQYF
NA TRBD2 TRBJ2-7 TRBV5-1 TGCGCCAGCAGCTTGTTCCTAGCGGGAGGGGGGAGCTACGAGCAGTACTTC CASSLFLAGGGSYEQYF
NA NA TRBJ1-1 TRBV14 TGTGCCAGCAGCCGCATGGGCGCTTTGAACACTGAAGCTTTCTTT CASSRMGALNTEAFF
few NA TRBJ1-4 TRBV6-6 TGTGCCAGCAGTTACTTTGGCGGGGGGAATGAAAAACTGTTTTTT CASSYFGGGNEKLFF
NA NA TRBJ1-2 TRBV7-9 TGTGCCAGCAGACCCAGTGCGGGGGACTATGGCTACACCTTC CASRPSAGDYGYTF
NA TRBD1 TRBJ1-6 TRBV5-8 TGTGCCAGCAGCTTGCGGGGACAGGGTGATGATTCACCCCTCCACTTT CASSLRGQGDDSPLHF
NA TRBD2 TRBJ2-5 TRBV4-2 TGTGCCAGCAGCCAAGCCAGCGGGAGGGCGGGGGAGACCCAGTACTTC CASSQASGRAGETQYF
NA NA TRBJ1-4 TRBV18 TGTGCCAGCTCACAGGGACTAGAAGAAAAACTGTTTTTT CASSQGLEEKLFF
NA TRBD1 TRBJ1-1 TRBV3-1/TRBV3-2 TGTGCCAGCAGCCAAGTGGGACAGGGGGCGGTCGGAGCTTTCTTT CASSQVGQGAVGAFF
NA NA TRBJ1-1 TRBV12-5 TGTGCTAGTGGAATGACAGGTTGGACTGAAGCTTTCTTT CASGMTGWTEAFF
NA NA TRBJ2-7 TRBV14 TGTGCCAGCAGCCAAGAATTCAACGAGCAGTACTTC CASSQEFNEQYF
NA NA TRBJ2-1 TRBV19 TGTGCCAGTGGGCATTTTAAGGAGGGCCTAGGTTACAATGAGCAGTTCTTC CASGHFKEGLGYNEQFF
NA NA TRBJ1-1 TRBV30 TGTGCCTGGGTCGGACAGCCGAACACTGAAGCTTTCTTT CAWVGQPNTEAFF
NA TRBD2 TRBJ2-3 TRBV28 TGTGCCAGCAGTCCCGGGGCGGGAGGGCCCGGAAGCACAGATACGCAGTATTTT CASSPGAGGPGSTDTQYF
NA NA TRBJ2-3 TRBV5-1 TGCGCCAGCAGCTTACAGGCCTGGTACACAGATACGCAGTATTTT CASSLQAWYTDTQYF
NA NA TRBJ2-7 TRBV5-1 TGCGCCAGCAGCTTGGCTCAGGGCCACGAGCAGTACTTC CASSLAQGHEQYF
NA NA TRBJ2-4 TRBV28 TGTGCCAGCAGTTTCCAGGGGCAGAAAAACATTCAGTACTTC CASSFQGQKNIQYF
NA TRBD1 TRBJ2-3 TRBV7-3 TGTGCCAGCAGCTTACGGGCCAGGGGGACAGATACGCAGTATTTT CASSLRARGTDTQYF
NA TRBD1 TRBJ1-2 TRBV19 TGTGCCAGTAGGCAACAGGGGCGAGAGTTCTATGGCTACACCTTC CASRQQGREFYGYTF
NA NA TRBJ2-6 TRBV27 TGTGCCAGCAGTTTCGGGGAGAGCTCTGGGGCCAACGTCCTGACTTTC CASSFGESSGANVLTF
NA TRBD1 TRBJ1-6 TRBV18 TGTGCCAGCTCACCACCGGGACAGGGGTTCTCACCCCTCCACTTT CASSPPGQGFSPLHF
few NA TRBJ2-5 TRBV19 TGTGCCAGTAGCCTACAGATCCAAGAGACCCAGTACTTC CASSLQIQETQYF
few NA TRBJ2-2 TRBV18 TGTGCCAGCTCTCCTCGGGACACAAACACCGGGGAGCTGTTTTTT CASSPRDTNTGELFF
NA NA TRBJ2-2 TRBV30 TGTGCCTCCGCCCACCGGGTAAAGAACACCGGGGAGCTGTTTTTT CASAHRVKNTGELFF
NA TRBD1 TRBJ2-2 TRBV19 TGTGCCAGTAGGGGACAGGGGCGGAGGAACACCGGGGAGCTGTTTTTT CASRGQGRRNTGELFF
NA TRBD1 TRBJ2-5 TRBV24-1 TGTGCCACCAGTGATCCCAACACAGGGGGAGAGACCCAGTACTTC CATSDPNTGGETQYF
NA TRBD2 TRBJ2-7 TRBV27 TGTGCCAGCAGTCAGACTAGCGGGACAAAGGACTACGAGCAGTACTTC CASSQTSGTKDYEQYF
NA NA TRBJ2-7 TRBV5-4 TGTGCCAGCAGCTTTAAGGCAGGGAACTACGAGCAGTACTTC CASSFKAGNYEQYF
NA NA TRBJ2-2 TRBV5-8 TGTGCCAGCAGCCCGACGGGGTTCACCGGGGAGCTGTTTTTT CASSPTGFTGELFF
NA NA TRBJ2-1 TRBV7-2 TGTGCCAGCAGCTTAGTGCGAGGGAGACGGGGCAATGAGCAGTTCTTC CASSLVRGRRGNEQFF
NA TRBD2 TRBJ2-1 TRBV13 TGTGCCAGCAGCCCCCTGGGGGCTAGCGGGATCAATGAGCAGTTCTTC CASSPLGASGINEQFF
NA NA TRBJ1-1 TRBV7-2 TGTGCCAGCAGCTTAGCTCTACAGGGAACTGAAGCTTTCTTT CASSLALQGTEAFF
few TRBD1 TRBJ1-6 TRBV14 TGTGCCAGCAGGGGGACAGGGTATAATTCACCCCTCCACTTT CASRGTGYNSPLHF
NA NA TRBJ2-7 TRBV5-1 TGCGCCAGCAGCTTGGGACAGGAGCTTAGTTCCTACGAGCAGTACTTC CASSLGQELSSYEQYF
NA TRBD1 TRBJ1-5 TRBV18 TGTGCCAGCTCGCCGGGACAGGACCTTAATCAGCCCCAGCATTTT CASSPGQDLNQPQHF
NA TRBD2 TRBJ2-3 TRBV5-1 TGCGCCAGCAGCTTGGGTCTAGCGGGAGCGAGCACAGATACGCAGTATTTT CASSLGLAGASTDTQYF
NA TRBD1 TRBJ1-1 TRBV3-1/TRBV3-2 TGTGCCAGCAGCTTCAGGGACAGGGTCACTGAAGCTTTCTTT CASSFRDRVTEAFF
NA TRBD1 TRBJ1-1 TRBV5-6 TGTGCCAGCAGCCTGGACAGGTGGGTGGTCACTGAAGCTTTCTTT CASSLDRWVVTEAFF
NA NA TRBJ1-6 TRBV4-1 TGCGCCAGCAGCCAAGCGCGAGGGAAGGGAGGATCACCCCTCCACTTT CASSQARGKGGSPLHF
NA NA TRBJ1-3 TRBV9 TGTGCCAGCAGCGTAGACCCGGGTGACGGAAACACCATATATTTT CASSVDPGDGNTIYF
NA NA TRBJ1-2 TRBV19 TGTGCCAGTAGTATTGCCGGGAGGGGCTACACCTTC CASSIAGRGYTF
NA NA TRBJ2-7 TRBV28 TGTGCCAGCATAGCAGGGGATCCCTACGAGCAGTACTTC CASIAGDPYEQYF
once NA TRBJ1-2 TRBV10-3 TGTGCCATCAGTGGTTTGGAAGACCTAAAGGGGTTTAACTATGGCTACACCTTC CAISGLEDLKGFNYGYTF
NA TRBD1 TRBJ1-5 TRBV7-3 TGTGCCAGCAGCTTAACCTCGGACAGGGGTTGGAATCAGCCCCAGCATTTT CASSLTSDRGWNQPQHF
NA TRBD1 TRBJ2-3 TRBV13 TGTGCCAGCAGCTTAACGACCGGGACAGGGGCAGATACGCAGTATTTT CASSLTTGTGADTQYF
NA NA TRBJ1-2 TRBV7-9 TGTGCCAGCAGCCGGGACAAGAACTATGGCTACACCTTC CASSRDKNYGYTF
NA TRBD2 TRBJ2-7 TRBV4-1 TGCGCCAGCAGCCCTCAGGGAGCGGGGGCCTACGAGCAGTACTTC CASSPQGAGAYEQYF
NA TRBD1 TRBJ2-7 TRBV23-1 TGCGCCAGCAGTCTCGACAGGGTCTACGAGCAGTACTTC CASSLDRVYEQYF